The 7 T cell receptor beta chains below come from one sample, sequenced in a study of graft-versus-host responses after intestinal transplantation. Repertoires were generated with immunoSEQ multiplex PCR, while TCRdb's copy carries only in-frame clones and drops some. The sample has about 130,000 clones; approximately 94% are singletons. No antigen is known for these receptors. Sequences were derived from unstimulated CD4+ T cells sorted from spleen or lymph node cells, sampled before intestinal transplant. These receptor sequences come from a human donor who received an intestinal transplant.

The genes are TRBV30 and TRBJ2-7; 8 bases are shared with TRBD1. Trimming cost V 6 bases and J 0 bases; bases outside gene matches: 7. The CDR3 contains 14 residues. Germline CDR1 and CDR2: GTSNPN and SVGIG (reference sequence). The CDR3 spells CACHLTGASYEQYF. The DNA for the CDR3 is TGTGCCTGTCACCTGACAGGGGCCTCCTACGAGCAGTACTTC.

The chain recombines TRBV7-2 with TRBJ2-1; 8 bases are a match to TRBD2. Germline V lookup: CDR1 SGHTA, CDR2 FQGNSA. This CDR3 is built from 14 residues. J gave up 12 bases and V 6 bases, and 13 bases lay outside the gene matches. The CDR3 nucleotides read TGTGCCAGCAGACAACCTTCCGGGACTAGGGGGCAGTTCTTC. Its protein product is CASRQPSGTRGQFF.

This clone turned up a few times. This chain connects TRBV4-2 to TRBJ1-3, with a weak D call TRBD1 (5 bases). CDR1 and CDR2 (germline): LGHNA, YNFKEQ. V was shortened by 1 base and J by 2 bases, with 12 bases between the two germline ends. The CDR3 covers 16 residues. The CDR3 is CASSQGTSQTGNTIYF. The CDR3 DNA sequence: TGTGCCAGCAGCCAAGGGACAAGCCAGACTGGAAACACCATATATTTT.

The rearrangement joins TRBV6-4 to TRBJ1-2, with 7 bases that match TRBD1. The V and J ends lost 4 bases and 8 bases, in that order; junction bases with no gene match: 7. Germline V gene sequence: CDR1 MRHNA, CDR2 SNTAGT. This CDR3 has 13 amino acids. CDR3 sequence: CASSASRGSGYTF. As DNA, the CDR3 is TGTGCCAGCAGTGCCTCCAGGGGGAGCGGCTACACCTTC.

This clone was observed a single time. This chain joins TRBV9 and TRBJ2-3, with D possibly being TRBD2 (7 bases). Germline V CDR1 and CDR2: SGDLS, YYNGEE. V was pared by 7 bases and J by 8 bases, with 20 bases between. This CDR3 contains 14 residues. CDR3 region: CASQQQREGGTQYF. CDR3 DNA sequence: TGTGCCAGCCAGCAGCAGCGGGAAGGGGGTACGCAGTATTTT.

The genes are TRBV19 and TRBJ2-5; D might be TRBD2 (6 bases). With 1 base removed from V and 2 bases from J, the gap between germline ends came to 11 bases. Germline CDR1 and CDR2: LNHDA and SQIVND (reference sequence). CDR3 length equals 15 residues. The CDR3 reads CASSIGGDTQETQYF. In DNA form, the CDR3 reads TGTGCCAGTAGTATAGGCGGGGATACACAAGAGACCCAGTACTTC.

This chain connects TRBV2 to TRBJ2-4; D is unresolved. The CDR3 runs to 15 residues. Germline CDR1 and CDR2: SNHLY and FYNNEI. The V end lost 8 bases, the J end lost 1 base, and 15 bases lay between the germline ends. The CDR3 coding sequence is TGTGCCAGCTTGCTAGTTCTTGGTGCCAAAAACATTCAGTACTTC. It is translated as CASLLVLGAKNIQYF.